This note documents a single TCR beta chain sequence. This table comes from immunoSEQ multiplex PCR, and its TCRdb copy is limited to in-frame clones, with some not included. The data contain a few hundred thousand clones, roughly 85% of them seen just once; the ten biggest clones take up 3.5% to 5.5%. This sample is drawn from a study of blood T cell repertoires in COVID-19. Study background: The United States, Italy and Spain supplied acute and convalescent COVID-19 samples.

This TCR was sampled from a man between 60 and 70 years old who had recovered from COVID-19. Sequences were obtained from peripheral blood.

CDR3 loop: CASSLGQQYNEQFF. DNA for the CDR3: TGTGCCAGCAGCCTCGGACAGCAATACAATGAGCAGTTCTTC. The V call is TRBV3-1 (or the pseudogene TRBV3-2), the J call TRBJ2-1, with D perhaps matching TRBD1 (6 bases). The V gene lost 4 bases and the J gene lost 4 bases, with 11 bases spanning the gap. This CDR3 contains 14 residues. Germline CDR1 and CDR2: LGHDT and YNNKEL (reference sequence).